This T cell receptor beta chain was obtained from a study of cytomegalovirus exposure and HLA in healthy donors. The PCR used 60 Vbeta and 13 Jbeta primers. Data came from immunoSEQ multiplex PCR; TCRdb stores just in-frame clones and leaves some out. This table has some 120,000 clones, over 65% appearing once. Only a few counts were recorded for this clone. This TCR came from a man between 50 and 59 years old in good health and CMV-seronegative. The sequenced sample consisted of PBMCs.

DNA for the CDR3: TGTGCCAGCAGTCGTGGGAGCACCCCCGGTGAAAAACTGTTTTTT. Protein: CASSRGSTPGEKLFF. J is TRBJ1-4 and V is TRBV28; no clear D. V was clipped by 5 bases and J by 7 bases, with 17 bases between them. This CDR3 contains 15 residues. Per germline, CDR1 MDHEN and CDR2 SYDVKM.